Listed below are T cell receptor beta chains from one sample, sequenced in a study of T cell responses to AZD1222 COVID-19 vaccine. The data were produced by immunoSEQ multiplex PCR, yet TCRdb's version contains in-frame clones alone and is incomplete. This sample has 100,000 to 150,000 clones, with more than 70% found just once. The material was peripheral blood, obtained on day 0 of AZD1222 vaccination. These receptors originate from an adult in good health. Both conserved end residues are trimmed from each CDR3. Each record gives: CDR3 length, V gene, CDR3 protein.

11	TRBV6-5	ASSQQGLVGYT
12	TRBV4-1	ASSQAGWNEKLF
10	TRBV5-1	ASSGQGYEQY
14	TRBV7-2	ASSSFPRGSSYEQY
13	TRBV11-3	ASSPSPTSRAEQF
11	TRBV24-1	ATSEPGTGELF
12	TRBV11-2	ASSLDLDTDTQY
12	TRBV3-1/TRBV3-2	ASSQTSGADTQY
13	TRBV11-2	ASSLADRVIGELF
16	TRBV27	ASSAALRWAGGHTEAF
12	TRBV27	ASTGWGGDSPLH
14	TRBV4-1	ASSPIRDRSSYEQY
14	TRBV7-9	ASSLGRTGGAGGYT
12	TRBV27	ASSLSMSGYEQY
11	TRBV2	ASSLDRVETQY
11	TRBV5-1	ASSLGSEEGYT
14	TRBV10-3	ATQGGALSSNQPQH
12	TRBV27	ASTFQAYNSPLH
11	TRBV7-2	ASSLWQSTEAF
13	TRBV18	ASSPGQRTYNEQF
15	TRBV4-2	ASSQDPQGTGTGELF
14	TRBV29-1	SVDRGPGGSTDTQY
14	TRBV18	ASSPPLVGASQPQH
12	TRBV30	ARPRDSGGGGYT
16	TRBV9	ASSVDGQGSPLNEKLF
13	TRBV6-5	ASSPPGTGAYEQY
13	TRBV10-3	AIKKDSDSNQPQH
12	TRBV30	AWSPDLYNSPLH
12	TRBV9	ASSTGGAINEQY
12	TRBV11-2	ASSLISSTDTQY
11	TRBV5-1	ASSLGRDGELF
13	TRBV20-1	SASPGLNSYNEQF
13	TRBV21-1	ASSKGGRRNTEAF
9	TRBV25-1	ASSEVYEQY
14	TRBV5-1	ASSLESRRMNTEAF
11	TRBV19	ASSIIQGTEAF
13	TRBV7-3	ASSGAGQGTDTQY